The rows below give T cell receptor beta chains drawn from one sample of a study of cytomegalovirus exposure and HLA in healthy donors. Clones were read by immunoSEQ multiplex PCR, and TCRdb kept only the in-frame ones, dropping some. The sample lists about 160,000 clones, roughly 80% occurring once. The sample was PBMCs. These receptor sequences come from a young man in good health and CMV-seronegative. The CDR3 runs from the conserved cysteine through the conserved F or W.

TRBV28 CASSYSGTGVDTQYF
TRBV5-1 CASFPGQGTYEQYF
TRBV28 CATLLAGPHETQYF
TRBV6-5 CASSYLAGRYGYTF
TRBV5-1 CASSSAETRGIGTEAFF
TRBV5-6 CASSPRAGGHGYTF
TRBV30 CAWRVQGAKNIQYF
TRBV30 CAWSPTGVSQPQHF
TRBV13 CASSLAGAGNQPQHF
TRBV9 CASSVEGALQETQYF
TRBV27 CASSLYPGQGLHEQYF
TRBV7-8 CASSSNSGTGYEKLFF
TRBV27 CASSLSGGPGRGVTDTQYF
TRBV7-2 CASSLGTGAAYGYAF
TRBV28 CATTRTSANTGELFF
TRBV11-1 CASSLGRDRYEQYF
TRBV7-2 CASSSVHEQYF
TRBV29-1 CSAVNPASTGGVPNYGYTF
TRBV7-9 CASSLSSMNTEAFF
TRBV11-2 CASSLGPPNSPLHF
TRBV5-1 CASSLTGGRSNQPQHF
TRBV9 CASAPAGRPYNEQFF
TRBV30 CAWSWGTGRKTQYF
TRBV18 CASSLDRTSGELFF
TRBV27 CASTGRGGETQYF
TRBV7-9 CASSSSDTGYTF
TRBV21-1 CASKYRVLRGYTF
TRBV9 CASSVDPSSYNSPLHF
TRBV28 CASRSGTGGIGSPLHF
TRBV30 CAWSDREPLHF
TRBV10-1 CASSAWHEAFF
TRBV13 CASSLEAKGNEQFF
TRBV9 CASSVAQGFGVDTQYF
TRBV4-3 CASSQGQGEETQYF
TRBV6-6 CASSLGGLQETQYF
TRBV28 CASSSLNRGTEAFF
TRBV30 CACRLSAYEQYF
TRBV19 CASSIYGSGTQYF
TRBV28 CASSRGRTEAFF
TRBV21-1 CASSNHRAGKRQPQHF
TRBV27 CASSISGSPSGGYTF
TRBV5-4 CASSLEGVSPLHF
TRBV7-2 CASSSKRDTEAFF
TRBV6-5 CASSYDGQLNTEAFF
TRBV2 CASRAGLGTDTQYF
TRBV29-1 CSVEGGRRYGYTF